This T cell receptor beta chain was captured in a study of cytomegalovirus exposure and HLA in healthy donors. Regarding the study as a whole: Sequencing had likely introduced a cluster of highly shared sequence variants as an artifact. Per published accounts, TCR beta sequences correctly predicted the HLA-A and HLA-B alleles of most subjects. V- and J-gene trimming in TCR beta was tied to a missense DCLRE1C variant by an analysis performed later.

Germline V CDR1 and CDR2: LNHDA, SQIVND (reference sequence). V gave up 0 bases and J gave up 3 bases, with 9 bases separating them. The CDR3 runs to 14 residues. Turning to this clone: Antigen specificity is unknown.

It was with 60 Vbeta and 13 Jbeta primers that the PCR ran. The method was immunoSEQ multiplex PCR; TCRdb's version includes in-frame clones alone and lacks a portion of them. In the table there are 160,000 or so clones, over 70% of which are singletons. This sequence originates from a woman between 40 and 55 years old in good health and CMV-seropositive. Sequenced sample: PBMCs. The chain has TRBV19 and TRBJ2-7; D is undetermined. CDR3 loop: CASSIDRGSYEQYF. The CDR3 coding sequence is TGTGCCAGTAGTATAGACCGCGGCAGCTACGAGCAGTACTTC.